This record covers a single T cell receptor beta chain. This clonotype was counted ten times or more. Its antigen is currently not known. There are no base qualities to consult, and no much larger clone falls within one base. Cut back by 5 bases and 2 bases, the V and J ends lie 7 bases apart. According to the germline V gene, CDR1 reads MNHNS and CDR2 reads SASEGT. Taken from cysteine to phenylalanine, the CDR3 has 12 residues. Left in the record is the CDR3 DNA by itself, 36 bases read in frame from the first base. The TCR beta CDR3 regions were amplified from RNA transcripts. The first round of RT-PCR for the TCR CDR3 was performed with the HTBI primer set and the Qiagen OneStep RT-PCR kit. The libraries were constructed in a second round of multiplex PCR and then size-selected and purified. Libraries were sequenced paired-end with 100 bp reads on an Illumina HiSeq2000. Per the source publication's procedure: SOAPnuke was used to process the raw data, with reads discarded if the reads contained adapters or uncalled bases, had a mean Phred below 15, or lacked an exact constant-primer or identifier match. COPE v1.2.5 was used to merge high-quality paired reads, and clonotypes were defined as unique nucleotide sequences. MiTCR v1.1 was used to align the clonotypes against IMGT TRBV, TRBD and TRBJ reference segments. Analysis was restricted to V-J combinations with a frequency above 0.0001, which covered roughly 99% of repertoires. The TCS score was defined as the ratio of F50 (clonal expansion) to E x V (chaos), calculated using BLOSUM62-based TCRdist between CDR3 peptides within each V-J. Welch's t-statistics and random forest reduced several hundred V-J features to 10 to 15, which were used in a naive Bayes classifier (R e1071). Using fastp at Q25 and MiXCR, TCRdb reprocessed the public reads and kept productive beta chains. Every CDR3 protein is listed once, alongside the most common genes and DNA of its rows. The V and J calls follow TCRdb's processing rather than the paper's. The sample yields a few hundred thousand distinct CDR3 sequences; approximately 14% were counted once. Roughly 26% of the sample rests with the top ten.

This entry belongs to a study of T cells in Graves' hyperthyroidism and ophthalmopathy (dated by TCRdb to the late 2010s). About the study as a whole: Peripheral blood samples were taken at initial diagnosis, before any treatment was given. To identify TCR V-J signatures that set the groups apart, the researchers used a discovery cohort of about a hundred patients, made up of under 45 with Graves' ophthalmopathy and approximately 57 with stable Graves' hyperthyroidism. Prospective prediction of ophthalmopathy was tested in an independent validation cohort of 18 hyperthyroidism patients and 15 to 17 patients who later progressed to ophthalmopathy. The 85 to 100 discovery patients were divided at random into training and test sets in a 7:3 ratio. The study also compared thyroid tissue and blood T-cell repertoires from several Graves' hyperthyroidism patients. Following sampling, methimazole starting at 30 mg daily was given to hyperthyroidism patients, and high-dose intravenous methylprednisolone was given to ophthalmopathy patients. The paper reports TCR Vbeta CDR3 sequencing of approximately 140 peripheral blood samples: under 45 ophthalmopathy, under 85 hyperthyroidism and around 17 progressor patients.

Hyperthyroidism patients were newly diagnosed, had a disease duration of under 2 months, and were aged 18 to 65 years. Exclusion was applied to patients with uncontrolled infections, other autoimmune diseases, pregnancy or lactation. Clinical symptoms, serum thyroxine and TRAb, thyroid ultrasound, and orbital computed tomography formed the basis for the diagnoses. Blood from progressor patients was collected at the time of first diagnosis with hyperthyroidism, before any ophthalmopathy symptoms had appeared. Ficoll-Paque density gradient centrifugation was used to isolate PBMCs from around 9.1 ml of fresh peripheral blood. Patients classed as progressors first received a Graves' hyperthyroidism diagnosis and then went on to develop ophthalmopathy during follow-up. Total RNA was extracted using Trizol reagent, and RNA quality was assessed on an Agilent 2100 Bioanalyzer. The paper's findings and limits, for the study overall: A 13 V-J signature model separated ophthalmopathy from stable hyperthyroidism, with roughly 88% sensitivity and 81.08% specificity in cross-validation and 80%/75% in testing. In validation, the model predicted progression to ophthalmopathy a median of around 6.5 months before onset, with roughly 70% sensitivity and nearly 75% specificity. No statistical method was used to set the sample size in advance, and investigators knew the group allocation. Blood samples also contained most of the expanded thyroid clonotypes (frequency above 0.001), which suggests that blood repertoires may reflect thyroid immune responses.

The V and J genes are TRBV6-1 and TRBJ2-7; the D gene assignment is ambiguous. The sequence was collected from a woman under 30 with Graves' hyperthyroidism that later progressed to Graves' ophthalmopathy. Sequencing was performed on blood. In nucleotide form, the sequence is TGTGCCAGCAGTACTCCCACCTACGAGCAGTACTTC. Its translation is CASSTPTYEQYF.